The source of this TCR beta chain is a study of Graves' ophthalmopathy and Graves' hyperthyroidism. This CDR3 contains 12 residues. With V trimmed by 5 bases and J by 9 bases, 7 bases remained unmatched. The V gene's germline CDR1 is DFQATT and CDR2 SNEGSKA (reference sequence). The study amplified TCR beta CDR3 regions using RNA transcripts. Investigators did first-round RT-PCR with HTBI primers, then second-round multiplex PCR. One entry per CDR3 protein, called by TCRdb with MiXCR from the multiplex PCR reads. The data contain some 250,000 distinct CDR3 sequences, around 42% of them singletons. Sample: peripheral blood. This receptor was taken from an adult man with Graves' ophthalmopathy. The V gene is TRBV20-1, the J gene TRBJ1-5; 7 nucleotides align to TRBD1. The CDR3 here is CSAGTGAGPQHF. CDR3 nucleotides: TGCAGTGCTGGTACAGGGGCTGGGCCCCAGCATTTT.